This TCR beta chain was captured in a study of blood T cell repertoires in COVID-19. Study overall: Spain, Italy and the United States supplied samples that represented acute and convalescent COVID-19. Sample material is recorded as cDNA or gDNA derived from T cells, B-cell-depleted T cells, or PBMCs.

Authors' methods: Estimates of nucleated cell counts were drawn from the amplification of reference gene primers. Generated by immunoSEQ multiplex PCR, the TCRdb table keeps only in-frame clones and is missing some. V, J and clone size derive from that table, while D and trimming were established from the DNA sequence. Of 130,000 to 150,000 clones in the sample, 87% were seen once. Germline values: CDR1 MGHDK, CDR2 SYGVNS. The V end was cut by 4 bases, the J end by 8 bases, with 3 bases between. The CDR3 length is 10 residues. The receptor was isolated from a woman aged 50 to 65 with acute or convalescent COVID-19. The V and J genes are TRBV25-1 and TRBJ2-1; D remains unclear. The sequencing sample was made of peripheral blood. The DNA of the CDR3 is TGTGCCAGCAGTGGGCATGAGCAGTTCTTC. It codes for CASSGHEQFF. Full variable domain (rest looked up from reference TRBV25-1 and TRBJ2-1): EADIYQTPRYLVIGTGKKITLECSQTMGHDKMYWYQQDPGMELHLIHYSYGVNSTEKGDLSSESTVSRIRTEHFPLTLESARPSHTSQYLCASSGHEQFFGPGTRLTVL.